A single sample gave rise to the 23 T cell receptor beta chains below, sequenced in a study of cytomegalovirus exposure and HLA in healthy donors. Method: immunoSEQ multiplex PCR; TCRdb's copy keeps in-frame clones and lacks some. The data contain approximately 160,000 clones, about 86% of them singletons. The sample comprised PBMCs. Source of these receptors: a woman in her twenties or thirties in good health and CMV-seronegative.

The rearrangement links TRBV7-9 to TRBJ1-5; 7 nucleotides match TRBD1. CDR3 length: 15 amino acids. CDR1 and CDR2 (germline): SEHNR, FQNEAQ (reference sequence). After removal of 2 bases from V and 2 bases from J, the junction contained 3 bases not matched to a gene. CDR3 sequence: CASSLSTGGNQPQHF. CDR3 nucleotides: TGTGCCAGCAGCTTATCCACAGGGGGCAATCAGCCCCAGCATTTT.

The chain recombines TRBV7-3 with TRBJ1-5; D is unresolved. The CDR3 covers 13 residues. Germline CDR1 is SGHTA and CDR2 is FQGTGA. Trimming left V 2 bases short and J 3 bases short, with 5 bases between. CDR3 in DNA: TGTGCCAGCAGCTTAGGGCCCAATCAGCCCCAGCATTTT. Translated, it gives CASSLGPNQPQHF.

In DNA, the CDR3 is TGTGCCAGCAGCTTACGGGTGGGTGGACAGGGAGCTTACGAGCAGTACTTC. Encoded protein: CASSLRVGGQGAYEQYF. The chain carries TRBV7-2 and TRBJ2-7, with 8 positions matching TRBD1. V shed 2 bases and J 4 bases; nucleotides not matched to a gene: 13. The germline V gene has CDR1 SGHTA and CDR2 FQGNSA. This CDR3 has 17 residues.

The gene calls are TRBV9 and TRBJ1-4, with 7 bases lining up with TRBD1. The CDR3 covers 15 residues. V shed 4 bases, J shed 1 base, and the junction held 4 bases outside the gene matches. Germline V gene lookup returns CDR1 SGDLS and CDR2 YYNGEE. The CDR3 reads CASSSRQGTNEKLFF. The CDR3 bases are TGTGCCAGCAGCTCAAGACAGGGAACTAATGAAAAACTGTTTTTT.

The chain couples TRBV7-2 to TRBJ1-1; no clear D. V was shortened by 0 bases and J by 6 bases, with 14 bases between the two germline ends. Germline assignment: CDR1 SGHTA and CDR2 FQGNSA. This CDR3 contains 15 residues. This chain's CDR3 is CASSLAPGSAAEAFF. DNA of the CDR3: TGTGCCAGCAGCTTAGCCCCCGGATCGGCGGCTGAAGCTTTCTTT.

The J gene is TRBJ2-2, the V gene TRBV2; D is possibly TRBD1 (7 bases). CDR3 length: 16 residues. From germline, CDR1 is SNHLY and CDR2 FYNNEI. V lost 6 bases, J lost 1 base, and 15 bases lay in between. The CDR3 loop is CASRPTGRENTGELFF. DNA of the CDR3: TGTGCCAGCAGACCGACAGGGCGGGAGAACACCGGGGAGCTGTTTTTT. The full variable domain, its missing parts supplied by reference TRBV2 and TRBJ2-2, is EPEVTQTPSHQVTQMGQEVILRCVPISNHLYFYWYRQILGQKVEFLVSFYNNEISEKSEIFDDQFSVERPDGSNFTLKIRSTKLEDSAMYFCASRPTGRENTGELFFGEGSRLTVL.

V usage is TRBV27 and J usage is TRBJ1-2; D gene uncertain. This CDR3 comprises 13 residues. V was cut by 5 bases and J by 4 bases, with 11 bases left in between. CDR1 and CDR2 from the germline V gene are MNHEY and SMNVEV (reference sequence). The chain's CDR3 is CASSPSLGYGYTF. CDR3 sequence (DNA): TGTGCCAGCAGTCCCTCATTAGGCTATGGCTACACCTTC.

J is TRBJ2-1 and V is TRBV9; D may be TRBD1 or TRBD2 (5 bases each). Germline V lookup: CDR1 SGDLS, CDR2 YYNGEE. V lost 4 bases to trimming and J lost 8 bases, with 16 bases between them. CDR3 length: 14 residues. CDR3 DNA: TGTGCCAGCAGCCCCCAAATAAGAGGGGATGAGCAGTTCTTC. Translated, it gives CASSPQIRGDEQFF.

This sequence joins TRBV19 and TRBJ2-3; TRBD2 matches at 11 bases. After removal of 3 bases from V and 5 bases from J, the junction contained 7 bases not matched to a gene. The CDR3 has 16 residues. Germline values: CDR1 LNHDA, CDR2 SQIVND (reference sequence). The CDR3 protein is CASSISGRALVDTQYF. In nucleotides, the CDR3 is TGTGCCAGTAGTATTAGCGGGAGGGCCCTTGTAGATACGCAGTATTTT.

The chain carries TRBV4-3 and TRBJ2-5, with 7 positions matching TRBD1. Germline V gives CDR1 LGHNA, CDR2 YSLEER. The CDR3 totals 16 residues. V lost 3 bases, J lost 5 bases, and 12 bases stayed unmatched. The CDR3 DNA follows: TGCGCCAGCAGCCAGGAACAGGGGCTTAGGGGGGAGACCCAGTACTTC. Translating it yields CASSQEQGLRGETQYF.

The J gene is TRBJ2-3, the V gene TRBV6-4; the match to TRBD2 covers 9 bases. Trimming removed 1 base from V and 1 base from J; junction bases left unmatched: 0. Germline CDR1 and CDR2: MRHNA and SNTAGT. This CDR3 is built from 15 residues. CDR3 protein: CASSDLAGGTDTQYF. The CDR3 nucleotides read TGTGCCAGCAGTGACTTAGCGGGAGGCACAGATACGCAGTATTTT.

The rearrangement links TRBV6-6 to TRBJ2-5; possible D gene TRBD1, 5 bases. The CDR3 sequence is 14 residues long. Trimming took 2 bases from V and 2 from J, leaving 9 bases between them. Germline CDR1 MNHNY, CDR2 SVGAGI (reference sequence). The CDR3 is CASSYTGIQETQYF. The CDR3 bases are TGTGCCAGCAGTTACACAGGAATTCAAGAGACCCAGTACTTC.

The chain joins TRBV27 to TRBJ1-2; possibly TRBD1 for D (6 bases). V lost 5 bases and J lost 4, with 8 bases in between. The CDR3 spans 12 residues. Germline V lookup: CDR1 MNHEY, CDR2 SMNVEV (reference sequence). The CDR3 coding sequence is TGTGCCAGCAGTGACAGGACCTATGGCTACACCTTC. This gives the protein CASSDRTYGYTF.

The CDR3 sequence is CASSPDRDPAYEQYF. For the CDR3, the DNA is TGTGCCAGCAGCCCCGACAGGGATCCAGCCTACGAGCAGTACTTC. The rearrangement joins TRBV5-6 to TRBJ2-7; 7 bases agree with TRBD1. J gave up 2 bases and V 4 bases, and 9 bases lay outside the gene matches. Germline CDR1 reads SGHDT; CDR2 reads YYEEEE. This CDR3 spans 15 amino acids.

The rearrangement uses TRBV18 and TRBJ1-1; 9 nucleotides align to TRBD1. V lost 1 base, J lost 4 bases, and 4 bases stayed unmatched. Germline V gene sequence: CDR1 KGHSH, CDR2 LQKENI. CDR3 length equals 15 residues. This CDR3 reads CASSPRDRVGTEAFF. The CDR3 nucleotides are TGTGCCAGCTCACCACGGGACAGGGTCGGCACTGAAGCTTTCTTT.

The chain links TRBV5-1 to TRBJ2-7, with 8 positions matching TRBD1. Germline V gene data show CDR1 as SGHRS and CDR2 as YFSETQ. The V and J ends lost 4 bases and 3 bases, in that order; junction bases with no gene match: 3. The CDR3 covers 13 residues. CDR3 sequence reads: CASSDGQGYEQYF. In DNA form, the CDR3 reads TGCGCCAGCAGCGACGGACAGGGCTACGAGCAGTACTTC.

The V gene is TRBV28, the J gene TRBJ1-1; D unresolved. Trimming stripped 6 bases from V and 2 bases from J, with 10 bases between. CDR3 size: 13 residues. Germline CDR1 reads MDHEN; CDR2 reads SYDVKM. The chain's CDR3 is CASSPETNTEAFF. CDR3 sequence (DNA): TGTGCCAGCAGCCCGGAAACCAACACTGAAGCTTTCTTT.

There are a few counts of this clone. The CDR3 coding sequence is TGTGCCAGCTCACAGTCCCGGACAGGGCTGGGACAGTACTTC. Translating gives CASSQSRTGLGQYF. The chain combines TRBV18 with TRBJ2-7; 8 bases fit TRBD1. This CDR3 comprises 14 residues. From germline, CDR1 is KGHSH and CDR2 LQKENI. V dropped 4 bases and J dropped 10; count of bases not matched to a gene: 12.

This clone was seen a handful of times. The chain recombines TRBV7-9 with TRBJ2-3, with TRBD1 matching 9 bases. The CDR3 is 14 amino acids. Germline CDR1 and CDR2: SEHNR and FQNEAQ (reference sequence). Trimming at V came to 5 bases and at J to 2 bases, leaving 2 bases not matched to a gene. The CDR3 loop reads CASSHRGPTDTQYF. As DNA, the CDR3 is TGTGCCAGCAGCCACAGGGGGCCCACAGATACGCAGTATTTT.

The chain recombines TRBV5-1 with TRBJ2-1; TRBD2 agrees at 9 bases. The germline V gene has CDR1 SGHRS and CDR2 YFSETQ. This CDR3 region has 14 residues. The V gene end was trimmed by 4 bases and the J gene end by 7 bases; junction bases not matched to a gene: 6. For the CDR3, the DNA is TGCGCCAGCAGCCCGGGACTAGCAGAAAATGAGCAGTTCTTC. It is translated as CASSPGLAENEQFF.

This clone was seen a few times. The chain joins TRBV28 to TRBJ1-5; D possibly corresponds to TRBD1 (6 bases). The ends were cut back, 6 bases at V and 1 base at J, with 13 bases in the middle. CDR3 length equals 15 residues. Looked up from germline, CDR1 is MDHEN and CDR2 is SYDVKM. The CDR3 here is CASRPDRRSNQPQHF. CDR3 DNA: TGTGCCAGCAGGCCCGACAGGAGGAGCAATCAGCCCCAGCATTTT. The full variable domain, in which reference TRBV28 and TRBJ1-5 provide the parts outside the CDR3, is DVKVTQSSRYLVKRTGEKVFLECVQDMDHENMFWYRQDPGLGLRLIYFSYDVKMKEKGDIPEGYSVSREKKERFSLILESASTNQTSMYLCASRPDRRSNQPQHFGDGTRLSIL.

This clone was counted between two and nine times. The chain uses TRBV27 and TRBJ1-3; D is uncertain. Per the germline V gene, CDR1 is MNHEY and CDR2 is SMNVEV (reference sequence). The CDR3 runs to 14 residues. Trimming pared 4 bases from V and 3 bases from J, leaving 10 bases between. The CDR3 sequence is CASSYRGSGNTIYF. DNA of the CDR3: TGTGCCAGCAGTTACAGAGGTAGTGGAAACACCATATATTTT.

This chain joins TRBV4-1 and TRBJ1-3; 7 positions match TRBD1. Germline V gives CDR1 MGHRA, CDR2 YSYEKL. Trimming cost V 7 bases and J 0 bases; bases outside gene matches: 6. There are 15 residues in the CDR3. The CDR3 sequence: CASTRRQGSGNTIYF. DNA of the CDR3: TGCGCCAGCACTCGGAGACAGGGCTCTGGAAACACCATATATTTT.